A single sample gave rise to the 26 T cell receptor beta chains below, sequenced in a study of T cell responses to AZD1222 COVID-19 vaccine. The data were produced by immunoSEQ multiplex PCR, yet TCRdb's version contains in-frame clones alone and is incomplete. The data show fewer than 150,000 clones, with about 90% seen just once and around 10% held by the top ten. The source was peripheral blood, collected 28 days after the second AZD1222 dose. The receptor set was obtained from an adult who received the AZD1222 COVID-19 vaccine.

The gene calls are TRBV7-8 and TRBJ2-1; TRBD2 matches at 10 bases. CDR3 length equals 13 residues. V gave up 8 bases and J gave up 8 bases; unmatched junction bases: 6. The germline CDR1 and CDR2 sequences are SGHVS and FQNEAQ. In DNA, the CDR3 is TGTGCCAGCCACAAGCGGGGGGGGCATGAGCAGTTCTTC. Translating gives CASHKRGGHEQFF.

The genes are TRBV5-1 and TRBJ1-3; 11 bases are a match to TRBD1. The CDR3 consists of 17 residues. V lost 4 bases to trimming and J lost 0 bases; unmatched junction nucleotides: 6. The germline CDR1 and CDR2 sequences are SGHRS and YFSETQ. The CDR3 region has the DNA TGCGCCAGCAGCCCGGGACAGGGGGTCTACTCTGGAAACACCATATATTTT. Amino acid sequence: CASSPGQGVYSGNTIYF. The complete variable domain, with remaining parts taken from reference TRBV5-1 and TRBJ1-3, reads KAGVTQTPRYLIKTRGQQVTLSCSPISGHRSVSWYQQTPGQGLQFLFEYFSETQRNKGNFPGRFSGRQFSNSRSEMNVSTLELGDSALYLCASSPGQGVYSGNTIYFGEGSWLTVV.

The chain uses TRBV6-6 and TRBJ1-1; no reliable D call. The V end lost 8 bases, the J end lost 2 bases, and 15 bases lay between the germline ends. The germline V gene encodes CDR1 MNHNY and CDR2 SVGAGI (reference sequence). This CDR3 region has 14 residues. The CDR3 DNA reads as TGTGCCAGCCGACGGTCGGACGATAACACTGAAGCTTTCTTT. This encodes CASRRSDDNTEAFF.

The CDR3 reads CASSQEWDRYYGYTF. CDR3 sequence (DNA): TGCGCCAGCAGCCAAGAGTGGGACAGATACTATGGCTACACCTTC. The chain is built from TRBV4-3 and TRBJ1-2, with TRBD1 matching 7 bases. This CDR3 is 15 amino acids long. Trimming removed 0 bases from V and 3 bases from J; junction bases left unmatched: 4. Germline lookup yields CDR1 LGHNA and CDR2 YSLEER.

The rearrangement joins TRBV10-3 to TRBJ2-3; 12 bases match TRBD2. The CDR3 spans 16 residues. J was trimmed by 5 bases and V by 4 bases; bases with no gene match: 7. CDR1 is ENHRY and CDR2 is SYGVKD in the germline V gene. This CDR3 is CAISGATSGRQDTQYF. CDR3 nucleotides: TGTGCCATCAGTGGGGCGACTAGCGGGAGACAAGATACGCAGTATTTT.

The rearrangement uses TRBV5-8 and TRBJ1-5; D is ambiguous. Between the trimmed V and J ends, which lost 4 bases and 0 bases, there was a span of 11 bases. This CDR3 region has 15 residues. Germline loops: CDR1 SGHTS, CDR2 YDEGEE. CDR3 sequence (DNA): TGTGCCAGCAGCCGACTCAAGAATAGCAATCAGCCCCAGCATTTT. It codes for CASSRLKNSNQPQHF.

The chain is built from TRBV3-1 (or the pseudogene TRBV3-2) and TRBJ1-3; no clear D gene. V was cut by 1 base and J by 4 bases, with 11 bases left in between. CDR1 is LGHDT, CDR2 YNNKEL, per germline (reference sequence). CDR3 length equals 15 residues. In DNA form, the CDR3 reads TGTGCCAGCAGCCAAGGAGGAGGAGCCGGAAACACCATATATTTT. Its translation: CASSQGGGAGNTIYF.

This clone showed up just once. CDR3: CASSPASTDTQYF. The CDR3, as DNA: TGTGCCAGCAGCCCGGCTAGCACAGATACGCAGTATTTT. V gene TRBV3-1 (or the pseudogene TRBV3-2) combines with J gene TRBJ2-3; D uncertain. V was pared by 4 bases and J by 0 bases, with 5 bases between. Per the germline V gene, CDR1 is LGHDT and CDR2 is YNNKEL (reference sequence). The CDR3 is 13 amino acids.

The J gene is TRBJ1-5, the V gene TRBV18; 7 bases map to TRBD1. CDR1 is KGHSH and CDR2 is LQKENI in the germline V gene. CDR3 length equals 17 residues. The junction had 6 bases not matched to a gene; V was cut back by 1 base and J by 0 bases. The CDR3 coding sequence is TGTGCCAGCTCACCACAGCAGGGGGGTGTTAGCAATCAGCCCCAGCATTTT. Its protein is CASSPQQGGVSNQPQHF.

V usage is TRBV6-5 and J usage is TRBJ1-5; D ambiguous. V was cut by 6 bases and J by 3 bases, with 6 bases left in between. Looked up from germline, CDR1 is MNHEY and CDR2 is SVGAGI. This CDR3 has 12 residues. This CDR3 reads CASRTDNQPQHF. The CDR3 nucleotides read TGTGCCAGCAGGACCGACAATCAGCCCCAGCATTTT.

This chain uses TRBV5-8 with TRBJ1-2; no clear D. V dropped 0 bases and J dropped 0 bases, with 6 bases sitting between them. The CDR3 runs 14 residues. Germline CDR1 SGHTS, CDR2 YDEGEE. CDR3 sequence (DNA): TGTGCCAGCAGCTTGGGGGCCTCTAACTATGGCTACACCTTC. It specifies CASSLGASNYGYTF.

This sequence joins TRBV6-2 or TRBV6-3 and TRBJ2-7, with a tentative D call TRBD2 (5 bases). The CDR3 has 14 amino acids. CDR1 is MNHEY, CDR2 SVGEGT, per germline. V was shortened by 5 bases and J by 1 base, with 12 bases between the two germline ends. In DNA form, the CDR3 reads TGTGCCAGCAGTAAAACCGGGAAGTCCTACGAGCAGTACGTC. Translated, it gives CASSKTGKSYEQYV.

The chain is built from TRBV7-8 and TRBJ2-7; a weak D match, TRBD2 (5 bases). The germline V and J ends were trimmed by 1 base and 2 bases, with 9 bases remaining between them. This CDR3 has 14 amino acids. The germline CDR1 and CDR2 sequences are SGHVS and FQNEAQ. Written as DNA, the CDR3 is TGTGCCAGCAGCTTAGAACTAGTGGCCTACGAGCAGTACTTC. It yields the protein CASSLELVAYEQYF.

This chain links TRBV7-6 with TRBJ2-3; possibly TRBD1 for D (6 bases). From germline, CDR1 is SGHVS and CDR2 FNYEAQ. V dropped 1 base and J dropped 1 base, with 15 bases sitting between them. This CDR3 comprises 17 residues. CDR3 in DNA: TGTGCCAGCAGCTTAGGTGACAGGAATTATGGCACAGATACGCAGTATTTT. Its protein product is CASSLGDRNYGTDTQYF.

The chain employs TRBV4-1 and TRBJ2-3, with D perhaps TRBD1 (6 bases). CDR1 and CDR2 (germline): MGHRA, YSYEKL. Trimming removed 0 bases from V and 4 bases from J, with 14 bases in between. The CDR3 sequence is 16 residues long. The chain's CDR3 is CASSQDWGLGADTQYF. CDR3 in DNA: TGCGCCAGCAGCCAAGATTGGGGGCTAGGGGCAGATACGCAGTATTTT.

CDR3 residues: CASSPPGTRGYGYTF. CDR3 coding DNA: TGTGCCAGCAGCCCGCCGGGCACCCGGGGCTATGGCTACACCTTC. The V call is TRBV11-2, the J call TRBJ1-2; D remains ambiguous. V was clipped by 5 bases and J by 4 bases, with 17 bases between them. The germline gives CDR1 SGHAT, CDR2 FQNNGV. The CDR3 covers 15 residues.

This chain uses TRBV10-3 with TRBJ1-2; tentatively, D is TRBD1 (5 bases). This CDR3 has 14 amino acids. Trimming stripped 6 bases from V and 7 bases from J, with 18 bases between. Germline V gene sequence: CDR1 ENHRY, CDR2 SYGVKD. The CDR3 sequence: CAIRTSDSPSGYTF. CDR3 nucleotide sequence: TGTGCCATCAGGACCTCCGACAGCCCGTCTGGCTACACCTTC.

V is TRBV7-8 and J is TRBJ1-2, with 7 positions matching TRBD1. Per germline, CDR1 SGHVS and CDR2 FQNEAQ. Unmatched junction bases numbered 14, after V lost 6 bases and J lost 1 base. The CDR3 spans 17 residues. CDR3 sequence (DNA): TGTGCCAGCAGACTGGACAGGCCCATTGGGGGTAACTATGGCTACACCTTC. It encodes CASRLDRPIGGNYGYTF.

This sequence joins TRBV4-1 and TRBJ2-5; the match to TRBD2 covers 9 bases. Germline V CDR1 and CDR2: MGHRA, YSYEKL. The CDR3 has 18 residues. V was clipped by 3 bases and J by 2 bases; unmatched bases: 13. The chain's CDR3 is CASSQSQGGRARQETQYF. In DNA, the CDR3 is TGCGCCAGCAGCCAGTCTCAGGGCGGGAGGGCCCGACAAGAGACCCAGTACTTC.

The J gene is TRBJ1-4, the V gene TRBV4-1, with D possibly matching TRBD1 (5 bases). Germline V gene data show CDR1 as MGHRA and CDR2 as YSYEKL. This CDR3 is built from 15 residues. V gave up 4 bases and J gave up 8 bases, with 17 bases separating them. CDR3 coding DNA: TGCGCCAGCAGCCGCCTATCAGGGATCGGGGAAAAACTGTTTTTT. Translated: CASSRLSGIGEKLFF.

The chain recombines TRBV18 with TRBJ2-5; a possible D gene is TRBD1 (6 bases). CDR1 and CDR2 from the germline V gene are KGHSH and LQKENI. The ends were cut back, 2 bases at V and 2 bases at J, with 6 bases in the middle. This CDR3 has 13 residues. CDR3 region: CASSPRGQETQYF. CDR3 bases: TGTGCCAGCTCACCAAGGGGGCAAGAGACCCAGTACTTC.

The gene calls are TRBV3-1 (or the pseudogene TRBV3-2) and TRBJ1-1; D is unclear. V gave up 1 base and J gave up 5 bases, with 8 bases separating them. The CDR3 is made up of 13 amino acids. Per the germline V gene, CDR1 is LGHDT and CDR2 is YNNKEL (reference sequence). The CDR3 nucleotides are TGTGCCAGCAGCCAAGGTCAGGAAACTGAAGCTTTCTTT. This gives the protein CASSQGQETEAFF.

This clone has a single count. The chain links TRBV5-1 to TRBJ1-4; D might be TRBD1 (6 bases). Germline V lookup: CDR1 SGHRS, CDR2 YFSETQ. The CDR3 length is 17 residues. The germline V and J ends were trimmed by 0 bases and 0 bases, with 12 bases remaining between them. CDR3: CASSLALQGSTNEKLFF. The CDR3 region has the DNA TGCGCCAGCAGCTTGGCTTTACAGGGTTCAACTAATGAAAAACTGTTTTTT.

This chain uses TRBV19 with TRBJ1-2; D gene uncertain. CDR1 LNHDA and CDR2 SQIVND come from the germline V gene (reference sequence). V was clipped by 3 bases and J by 2 bases, with 7 bases between them. The CDR3 has 13 amino acids. CDR3 nucleotides: TGTGCCAGTAGTATGAACGAGAACTATGGCTACACCTTC. This translates into CASSMNENYGYTF.

This chain uses TRBV27 with TRBJ1-2; possibly TRBD1 for D (5 bases). CDR1 and CDR2 (germline): MNHEY, SMNVEV (reference sequence). This CDR3 is 14 amino acids long. V lost 5 bases and J lost 8, with 18 bases in between. The CDR3 DNA is TGTGCCAGCAGTCTGGGGACGGCCCCAAGCGGCTACACCTTC. Its translation: CASSLGTAPSGYTF.

The chain is built from TRBV7-9 and TRBJ1-2; 8 nucleotides line up with TRBD1. Losses at the gene ends were 5 bases for V and 8 bases for J; bases not matched to a gene: 7. Germline assignment: CDR1 SEHNR and CDR2 FQNEAQ (reference sequence). The CDR3 is 13 residues long. The CDR3 spells CASSLTGEGGYTF. The CDR3 bases are TGTGCCAGCAGCCTGACAGGGGAAGGGGGCTACACCTTC.